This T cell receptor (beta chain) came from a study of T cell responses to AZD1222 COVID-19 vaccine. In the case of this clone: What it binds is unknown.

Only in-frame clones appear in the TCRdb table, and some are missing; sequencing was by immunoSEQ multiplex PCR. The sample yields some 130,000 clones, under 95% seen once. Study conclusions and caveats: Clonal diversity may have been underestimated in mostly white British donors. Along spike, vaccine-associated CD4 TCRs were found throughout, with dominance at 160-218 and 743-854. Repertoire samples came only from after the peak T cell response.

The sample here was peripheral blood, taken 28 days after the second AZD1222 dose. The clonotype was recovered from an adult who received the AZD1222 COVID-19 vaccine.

CDR3 amino acids: CASRQGGGQETQYF. Here the CDR3 DNA reads TGTGCCAGCAGGCAAGGCGGTGGGCAAGAGACCCAGTACTTC. V is TRBV28 and J is TRBJ2-5, with no clear D. V dropped 6 bases and J dropped 2 bases, with 13 bases sitting between them. Germline CDR1 and CDR2: MDHEN and SYDVKM. The CDR3 is 14 residues long.